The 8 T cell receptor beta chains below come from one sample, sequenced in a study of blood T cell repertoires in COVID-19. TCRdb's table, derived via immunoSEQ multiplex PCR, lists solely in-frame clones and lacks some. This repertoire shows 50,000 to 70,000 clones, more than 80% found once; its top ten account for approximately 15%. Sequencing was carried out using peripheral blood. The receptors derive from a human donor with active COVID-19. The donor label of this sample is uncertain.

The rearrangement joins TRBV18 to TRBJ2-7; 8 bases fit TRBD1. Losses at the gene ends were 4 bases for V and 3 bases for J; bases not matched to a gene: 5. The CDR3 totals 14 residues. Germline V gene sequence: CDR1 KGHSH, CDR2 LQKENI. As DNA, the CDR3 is TGTGCCAGCTCACTGACAGGGGCCCTCTACGAGCAGTACGTC. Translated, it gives CASSLTGALYEQYV.

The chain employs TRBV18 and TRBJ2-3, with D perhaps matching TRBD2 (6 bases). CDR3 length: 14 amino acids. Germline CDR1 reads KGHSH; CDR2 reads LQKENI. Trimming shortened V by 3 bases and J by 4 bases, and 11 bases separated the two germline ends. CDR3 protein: CASSPGGRADTQYF. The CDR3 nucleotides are TGTGCCAGCTCACCGGGGGGTCGAGCAGATACGCAGTATTTT.

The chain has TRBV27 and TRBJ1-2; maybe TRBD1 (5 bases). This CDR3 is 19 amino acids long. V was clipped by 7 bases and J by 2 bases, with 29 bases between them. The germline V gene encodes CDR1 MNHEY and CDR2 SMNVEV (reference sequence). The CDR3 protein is CASIGYSLSGGSKNYGYTF. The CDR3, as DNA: TGTGCCAGCATCGGATATAGCCTTTCGGGGGGAAGTAAAAACTATGGCTACACCTTC.

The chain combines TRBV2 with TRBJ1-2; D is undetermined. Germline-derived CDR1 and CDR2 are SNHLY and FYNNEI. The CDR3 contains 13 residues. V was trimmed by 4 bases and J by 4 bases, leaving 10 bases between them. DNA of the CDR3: TGTGCCAGCAGTGTTCACAGCCCCTATGGCTACACCTTC. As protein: CASSVHSPYGYTF. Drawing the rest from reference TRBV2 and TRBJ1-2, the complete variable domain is EPEVTQTPSHQVTQMGQEVILRCVPISNHLYFYWYRQILGQKVEFLVSFYNNEISEKSEIFDDQFSVERPDGSNFTLKIRSTKLEDSAMYFCASSVHSPYGYTFGSGTRLTVV.

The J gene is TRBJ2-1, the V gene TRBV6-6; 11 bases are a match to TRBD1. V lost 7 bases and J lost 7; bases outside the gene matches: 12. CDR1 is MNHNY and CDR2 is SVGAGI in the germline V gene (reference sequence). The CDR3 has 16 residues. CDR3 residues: CASINGGTGGGNEQFF. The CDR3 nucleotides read TGTGCCAGCATCAATGGGGGGACAGGGGGTGGAAATGAGCAGTTCTTC.

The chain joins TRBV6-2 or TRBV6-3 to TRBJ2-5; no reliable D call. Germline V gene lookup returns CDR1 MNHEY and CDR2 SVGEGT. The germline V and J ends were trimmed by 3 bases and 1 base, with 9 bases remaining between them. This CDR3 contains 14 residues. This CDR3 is CASSYQLVQETQYF. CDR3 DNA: TGTGCCAGCAGTTATCAGCTAGTCCAAGAGACCCAGTACTTC.

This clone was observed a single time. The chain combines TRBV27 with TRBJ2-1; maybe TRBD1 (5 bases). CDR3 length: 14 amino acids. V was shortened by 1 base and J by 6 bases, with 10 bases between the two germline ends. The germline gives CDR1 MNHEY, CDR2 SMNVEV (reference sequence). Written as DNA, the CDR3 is TGTGCCAGCAGTTTATTCAGGGTTGGCAATGAGCAGTTCTTC. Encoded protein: CASSLFRVGNEQFF.

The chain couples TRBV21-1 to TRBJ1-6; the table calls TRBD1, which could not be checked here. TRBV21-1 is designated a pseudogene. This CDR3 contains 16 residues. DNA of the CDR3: TGTGCCAGCAGCAAAAGGTCCGGGACAGCTGGGTCACCCCTCCACTTT. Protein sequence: CASSKRSGTAGSPLHF.